A selection of T cell receptor beta chains follows, all from one sample in a study of beta chain features in type 1 diabetes. TCRdb keeps only in-frame clones here, not all; method: immunoSEQ multiplex PCR. Among hundreds of thousands of clones listed, about 14% were seen once. Sequenced material: naive CD4+ T cells from blood. The receptors come from a man between 18 and 29 years old with type 1 diabetes. CDR3s include the opening cysteine and the closing phenylalanine or tryptophan. The D gene is left open where the match is weak. Clone size is not always given. Where it is, it says once, few, many or a class for expanded clones.

clone size: few; D gene: NA; V gene: TRBV29-1; J gene: TRBJ1-2; CDR3 protein: CSVESGFNYGYTF; CDR3 DNA: TGCAGCGTTGAGTCCGGTTTTAACTATGGCTACACCTTC
clone size: NA; D gene: TRBD2; V gene: TRBV5-1; J gene: TRBJ2-1; CDR3 protein: CASSSLAGSRVSYNEQFF; CDR3 DNA: TGCGCCAGCAGCTCTCTAGCGGGGAGTCGCGTCTCCTACAATGAGCAGTTCTTC
clone size: NA; D gene: NA; V gene: TRBV6-6; J gene: TRBJ2-3; CDR3 protein: CASIEGASDTQYF; CDR3 DNA: TGTGCCAGCATCGAGGGAGCGTCAGATACGCAGTATTTT
clone size: few; D gene: NA; V gene: TRBV7-2; J gene: TRBJ2-2; CDR3 protein: CASSSRGELFF; CDR3 DNA: TGTGCCAGCAGCTCGCGGGGGGAGCTGTTTTTT
clone size: NA; D gene: NA; V gene: TRBV9; J gene: TRBJ1-1; CDR3 protein: CASSVFGDTEAFF; CDR3 DNA: TGTGCCAGCAGCGTATTCGGGGACACTGAAGCTTTCTTT
clone size: NA; D gene: TRBD1; V gene: TRBV7-2; J gene: TRBJ2-1; CDR3 protein: CASSLQGDYNEQFF; CDR3 DNA: TGTGCCAGCAGCTTACAGGGGGACTACAATGAGCAGTTCTTC
clone size: NA; D gene: NA; V gene: TRBV30; J gene: TRBJ1-4; CDR3 protein: CALTGVGNEKLFF; CDR3 DNA: TGTGCCCTTACGGGGGTTGGTAATGAAAAACTGTTTTTT
clone size: NA; D gene: NA; V gene: TRBV2; J gene: TRBJ2-3; CDR3 protein: CASSDRLTDTQYF; CDR3 DNA: TGTGCCAGCAGTGACAGGCTGACAGATACGCAGTATTTT
clone size: few; D gene: TRBD2; V gene: TRBV28; J gene: TRBJ2-3; CDR3 protein: CASTPGGLDTQYF; CDR3 DNA: TGTGCCAGCACCCCGGGAGGGTTGGATACGCAGTATTTT
clone size: few; D gene: NA; V gene: TRBV7-9; J gene: TRBJ1-5; CDR3 protein: CASSLTDQPQHF; CDR3 DNA: TGTGCCAGCAGCTTAACAGATCAGCCCCAGCATTTT
clone size: NA; D gene: NA; V gene: TRBV30; J gene: TRBJ1-5; CDR3 protein: CAWGGQSNQPQHF; CDR3 DNA: TGTGCCTGGGGTGGACAGAGTAATCAGCCCCAGCATTTT
clone size: few; D gene: NA; V gene: TRBV6-5; J gene: TRBJ1-3; CDR3 protein: CASSYSWRNLGNTIYF; CDR3 DNA: TGTGCCAGCAGTTACTCATGGAGGAACCTTGGAAACACCATATATTTT
clone size: few; D gene: NA; V gene: TRBV30; J gene: TRBJ1-2; CDR3 protein: CAWSVTGTSYGYTF; CDR3 DNA: TGTGCCTGGAGTGTTACAGGTACCTCCTATGGCTACACCTTC
clone size: few; D gene: NA; V gene: TRBV29-1; J gene: TRBJ2-3; CDR3 protein: CSVTTGIHSTDTQYF; CDR3 DNA: TGCAGCGTTACGACCGGGATCCATAGCACAGATACGCAGTATTTT
clone size: few; D gene: TRBD2; V gene: TRBV5-1; J gene: TRBJ2-1; CDR3 protein: CASSLDGLAGLDEQFF; CDR3 DNA: TGCGCCAGCAGCTTGGATGGACTAGCGGGACTCGATGAGCAGTTCTTC
clone size: NA; D gene: NA; V gene: TRBV6-5; J gene: TRBJ1-3; CDR3 protein: CASSSTGSVSGNTIYF; CDR3 DNA: TGTGCCAGCAGTTCTACAGGGAGCGTCTCTGGAAACACCATATATTTT
clone size: NA; D gene: NA; V gene: TRBV29-1; J gene: TRBJ2-3; CDR3 protein: CSAEDGPSDTQYF; CDR3 DNA: TGCAGCGCCGAAGACGGTCCCTCAGATACGCAGTATTTT
clone size: NA; D gene: TRBD1; V gene: TRBV5-1; J gene: TRBJ2-3; CDR3 protein: CASSLTGEDTQYF; CDR3 DNA: TGCGCCAGCAGCCTGACAGGGGAAGATACGCAGTATTTT
clone size: few; D gene: NA; V gene: TRBV4-3; J gene: TRBJ1-1; CDR3 protein: CASSQDPTMNTEAFF; CDR3 DNA: TGCGCCAGCAGCCAAGACCCGACCATGAACACTGAAGCTTTCTTT
clone size: NA; D gene: NA; V gene: TRBV14; J gene: TRBJ1-2; CDR3 protein: CASSQDVGRAYGYTF; CDR3 DNA: TGTGCCAGCAGCCAAGATGTTGGCAGGGCCTATGGCTACACCTTC
clone size: NA; D gene: TRBD1; V gene: TRBV18; J gene: TRBJ1-2; CDR3 protein: CASSPRQGGYGYTF; CDR3 DNA: TGTGCCAGCTCACCAAGACAGGGCGGCTATGGCTACACCTTC
clone size: few; D gene: NA; V gene: TRBV6-5; J gene: TRBJ2-3; CDR3 protein: CASSSPGHPTDTQYF; CDR3 DNA: TGTGCCAGCAGCTCTCCGGGACACCCGACAGATACGCAGTATTTT
clone size: few; D gene: TRBD2; V gene: TRBV19; J gene: TRBJ2-3; CDR3 protein: CASSILAGGEDTQYF; CDR3 DNA: TGTGCCAGTAGTATCCTAGCGGGGGGTGAGGATACGCAGTATTTT
clone size: NA; D gene: NA; V gene: TRBV7-2; J gene: TRBJ2-1; CDR3 protein: CASSSLGGAGSYNEQFF; CDR3 DNA: TGTGCCAGCAGTTCCCTGGGCGGGGCAGGTTCCTACAATGAGCAGTTCTTC
clone size: NA; D gene: NA; V gene: TRBV9; J gene: TRBJ1-1; CDR3 protein: CASSVLTEITEAFF; CDR3 DNA: TGTGCCAGCAGCGTTCTGACAGAAATCACTGAAGCTTTCTTT
clone size: NA; D gene: NA; V gene: TRBV6-5; J gene: TRBJ2-7; CDR3 protein: CASSYQTVRVYEQYF; CDR3 DNA: TGTGCCAGCAGTTACCAGACAGTTCGGGTCTACGAGCAGTACTTC
clone size: NA; D gene: TRBD1; V gene: TRBV18; J gene: TRBJ2-1; CDR3 protein: CASSPFTDRALPNEQFF; CDR3 DNA: TGTGCCAGCTCACCATTTACCGACAGGGCCCTTCCTAATGAGCAGTTCTTC
clone size: NA; D gene: TRBD1; V gene: TRBV29-1; J gene: TRBJ2-5; CDR3 protein: CSARVWGQGRETQYF; CDR3 DNA: TGCAGCGCGCGTGTCTGGGGACAGGGAAGAGAGACCCAGTACTTC
clone size: NA; D gene: TRBD2; V gene: TRBV30; J gene: TRBJ2-3; CDR3 protein: CAWSPGGGGGDTQYF; CDR3 DNA: TGTGCCTGGAGTCCTGGCGGGGGGGGCGGAGATACGCAGTATTTT
clone size: few; D gene: NA; V gene: TRBV5-4; J gene: TRBJ2-7; CDR3 protein: CASSLKTSYEQYF; CDR3 DNA: TGTGCCAGCAGCTTGAAGACCTCCTACGAGCAGTACTTC
clone size: few; D gene: NA; V gene: TRBV30; J gene: TRBJ1-1; CDR3 protein: CAWSVHGPGVVTEAFF; CDR3 DNA: TGTGCCTGGAGTGTCCACGGCCCCGGGGTGGTCACTGAAGCTTTCTTT
clone size: NA; D gene: NA; V gene: TRBV7-2; J gene: TRBJ2-7; CDR3 protein: CASSLDLGITYEQYF; CDR3 DNA: TGTGCCAGCAGCTTAGATTTAGGGATAACCTACGAGCAGTACTTC
clone size: few; D gene: NA; V gene: TRBV7-2; J gene: TRBJ1-2; CDR3 protein: CASSLEAIHTF; CDR3 DNA: TGTGCCAGCAGCTTAGAAGCAATTCACACCTTC
clone size: NA; D gene: TRBD1; V gene: TRBV5-1; J gene: TRBJ1-6; CDR3 protein: CASSQPGTGFSPLHF; CDR3 DNA: TGCGCCAGCAGCCAGCCCGGGACAGGGTTCTCACCCCTCCACTTT
clone size: NA; D gene: NA; V gene: TRBV30; J gene: TRBJ1-6; CDR3 protein: CAWSRRGDPSPLHF; CDR3 DNA: TGTGCCTGGAGCCGTCGGGGGGATCCTTCACCCCTCCACTTT